Listed below are T cell receptor beta chains from one sample, sequenced in a study of blood T cell repertoires in COVID-19. TCRdb's table, derived via immunoSEQ multiplex PCR, lists solely in-frame clones and lacks some. In the table there are some 180,000 clones, less than 80% of which are singletons. The sequenced material came from PBMCs or T cells enriched from blood (not recorded which). The receptors derive from a woman aged 70-85 years in a cohort exposed to, infected with or recovered from COVID-19 (not recorded which). CDR3s leave out the opening cysteine and the closing phenylalanine or tryptophan. Fields, in order: V gene, J gene, CDR3 protein.

TRBV28,TRBJ1-4,ASRKGQANEKLF
TRBV5-1,TRBJ1-4,ASSLEGGPATNEKLF
TRBV28,TRBJ1-2,ASRTGVDYGYT
TRBV7-9,TRBJ1-3,ASSPPGRGSSGNTIY
TRBV27,TRBJ1-4,ASSLRGFNEKLF
TRBV16,TRBJ1-6,ASSQTGGSDSPLH
TRBV6-1,TRBJ1-2,ASSEARRGQGTHGYT
TRBV19,TRBJ1-4,ASRPGGTLEKLF
TRBV30,TRBJ2-3,AWSVVSGYPRRTDTQY
TRBV27,TRBJ2-5,ASSPPPEGGPVQETQY
TRBV7-9,TRBJ1-2,ASSSGQEVNYGYT
TRBV5-1,TRBJ2-1,ASSLDSGVHEQF
TRBV11-2,TRBJ2-7,ASSVSGRAYEQY
TRBV7-9,TRBJ2-4,ASSHSGTGGNIQY
TRBV28,TRBJ2-7,ASSFSSGGKYEQY